This TCR beta chain derives from a study of early T cells in non-severe SARS-CoV-2 infection. Study in general: It was bulk RNA from unsorted whole blood that was sequenced, and the chains were unpaired.

This clonotype was observed a handful of times. TCRdb redid the calling of the 5' RACE reads with MiXCR, one entry per CDR3 protein. The sample lists under 45,000 distinct CDR3 sequences; roughly 7.9% were seen once. CDR1 is LGHNA, CDR2 YSLEER, per germline. The length of the CDR3 is 15 residues. V was cut by 1 base and J by 1 base, with 9 bases left in between. This receptor was identified in an adult who was a healthcare worker with PCR-confirmed SARS-CoV-2 infection or an uninfected control (not recorded which). This specimen consisted of whole blood, obtained at baseline. This chain links TRBV4-3 with TRBJ2-3; the D is unclear. The CDR3 protein is CASSQGSRRTDTQYF. The CDR3 coding sequence is TGCGCCAGCAGCCAAGGAAGTCGGCGCACAGATACGCAGTATTTT.